This record looks at one T cell receptor (beta chain) sequence and its context. The sample belongs to a study of shared clonotypes between healthy human individuals. The assay was immunoSEQ multiplex PCR, and TCRdb's table has in-frame clones only and misses some. In the table there are some 2,000,000 clones, 95% of which are singletons. The CDR3 extends over 16 amino acids. V lost 3 bases to trimming and J lost 4 bases, with 16 bases between them. Germline loops: CDR1 LGHNA, CDR2 YNFKEQ. The receptor's source is a young man in good health. The sequenced sample was naive CD4+ T cells sorted from blood. Subset meaning: CD45RA+ positively selected. The chain recombines TRBV4-2 with TRBJ1-3; D gene uncertain. The CDR3 loop reads CASSHSNSAVGNTIYF. The CDR3 DNA follows: TGTGCCAGCAGCCACTCAAATTCGGCAGTAGGAAACACCATATATTTT.